The 4 T cell receptor beta chains below come from one sample, sequenced in a study of shared clonotypes between healthy human individuals. Clones were read by immunoSEQ multiplex PCR, and TCRdb kept only the in-frame ones, dropping some. The sample consists of approximately 2,300,000 clones, about 90% of them appearing once. The sequencing sample was made of naive CD4+ T cells from PBMCs. Subset specified: CD45RA+ positively selected. These TCRs come from a man aged 18 to 35 in good health. Some clones in this sample may be carry-over from other donors' samples.

This clone showed up just once. J is TRBJ1-4 and V is TRBV4-3; D is possibly TRBD1 (5 bases). The V and J ends lost 2 bases and 0 bases respectively, with 13 bases between them. Germline V gives CDR1 LGHNA, CDR2 YSLEER. This CDR3 is 17 amino acids long. In nucleotides, the CDR3 is TGCGCCAGCAGCCAACTGACAGACGAATCAACTAATGAAAAACTGTTTTTT. Translating it yields CASSQLTDESTNEKLFF.

A remark on this clone: In the same sample, other DNA sequences code for this CDR3. The chain is built from TRBV5-1 and TRBJ1-1, with D unclear. The length of the CDR3 is 13 residues. Germline values: CDR1 SGHRS, CDR2 YFSETQ. V was pared by 0 bases and J by 4 bases, with 7 bases between. DNA for the CDR3: TGCGCCAGCAGCTTGGTTGGCGTCACTGAAGCTTTCTTT. Protein: CASSLVGVTEAFF.

The CDR3 here is CASRGQGMDGNTIYF. In nucleotides, the CDR3 is TGTGCCAGTCGGGGACAGGGGATGGACGGAAACACCATATATTTT. The chain joins TRBV4-2 to TRBJ1-3, with TRBD1 matching over 10 bases. CDR1 and CDR2 (germline): LGHNA, YNFKEQ. The CDR3 consists of 15 residues. V lost 9 bases and J lost 4; bases outside the gene matches: 9.

V is TRBV10-3 and J is TRBJ1-2, with 8 bases that match TRBD1. The CDR3 is made up of 14 amino acids. Germline CDR1 is ENHRY and CDR2 is SYGVKD. V trimming: 4 bases; J trimming: 3 bases; junction bases outside the gene matches: 4. CDR3 in DNA: TGTGCCATCAGTGGCGTGACAGGGGACTATGGCTACACCTTC. This translates into CAISGVTGDYGYTF.